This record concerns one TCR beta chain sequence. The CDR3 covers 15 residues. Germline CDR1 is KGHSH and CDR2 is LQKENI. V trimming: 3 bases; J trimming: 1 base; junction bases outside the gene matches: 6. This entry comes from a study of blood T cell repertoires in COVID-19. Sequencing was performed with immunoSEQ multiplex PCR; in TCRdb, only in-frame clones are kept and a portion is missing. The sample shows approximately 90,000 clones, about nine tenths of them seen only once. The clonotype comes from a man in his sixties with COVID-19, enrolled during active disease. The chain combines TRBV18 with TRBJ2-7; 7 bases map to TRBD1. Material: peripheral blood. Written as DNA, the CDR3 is TGTGCCAGCTCACCCCTACCGACAGGGTCCTACGAGCAGTACTTC. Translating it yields CASSPLPTGSYEQYF.